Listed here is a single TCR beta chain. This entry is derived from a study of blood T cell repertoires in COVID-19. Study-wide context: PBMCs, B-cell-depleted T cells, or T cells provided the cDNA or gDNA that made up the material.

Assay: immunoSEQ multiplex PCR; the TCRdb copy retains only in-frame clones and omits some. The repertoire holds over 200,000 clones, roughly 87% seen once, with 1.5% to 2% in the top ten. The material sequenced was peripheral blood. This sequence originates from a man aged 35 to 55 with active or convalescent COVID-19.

The chain's CDR3 is CASSPSTAYNEQFF. DNA of the CDR3: TGTGCCAGCAGTCCGTCGACAGCATACAATGAGCAGTTCTTC. The rearrangement uses TRBV6-4 and TRBJ2-1; D is perhaps TRBD1 (5 bases). This CDR3 is 14 amino acids long. Germline values: CDR1 MRHNA, CDR2 SNTAGT. Deletions cut 5 bases from V and 4 bases from J, with 12 bases between.